The 28 T cell receptor beta chains in this list originate from one sample, sequenced in a study of CD8+CD57+ T cells in acquired aplastic anemia. TCR beta VDJ and CDR3 were profiled, and genomic DNA was the template. TCRdb processed the reads anew with MiXCR; each CDR3 protein has one entry. Among approximately 130,000 distinct CDR3 sequences listed, 55% to 70% were seen once. CD8+CD57+ cell expansion had been shown by flow cytometry in patients chosen for sequencing. The sample consisted of sorted CD4+, CD8+, or CD8+CD57+ T cells (not recorded which) from PBMCs. All receptors derive from a human donor with aplastic anemia.

The chain recombines TRBV7-2 with TRBJ1-1; D gene unclear. Trimming cost V 2 bases and J 4 bases, with 11 bases left between them. From germline, CDR1 is SGHTA and CDR2 FQGNSA. The CDR3 covers 14 residues. The CDR3 DNA reads TGTGCCAGCAGCTTACTAGGTTCGAGCACTGAAGCTTTCTTT. Protein sequence: CASSLLGSSTEAFF. Using reference TRBV7-2 and TRBJ1-1 for the parts outside the CDR3, the full variable domain is GAGVSQSPSNKVTEKGKDVELRCDPISGHTALYWYRQSLGQGLEFLIYFQGNSAPDKSGLPSDRFSAERTGGSVSTLTIQRTQQEDSAVYLCASSLLGSSTEAFFGQGTRLTVV.

This chain uses TRBV15 with TRBJ2-7; TRBD1 might be the D (5 bases). The V gene's germline CDR1 is LNHNV and CDR2 YYDKDF (reference sequence). The CDR3 covers 14 residues. Deletions cut 0 bases from V and 6 bases from J, with 12 bases between. In DNA form, the CDR3 reads TGTGCCACCAGCAGAGATGTCCAGGGATCCGAGCAGTACTTC. Amino acids: CATSRDVQGSEQYF.

This rearrangement joins TRBV20-1 to TRBJ1-4; D remains unclear. Germline V lookup: CDR1 DFQATT, CDR2 SNEGSKA (reference sequence). The CDR3 extends over 11 amino acids. The V end lost 4 bases, the J end lost 5 bases, and 5 bases lay between the germline ends. The CDR3 DNA is TGCAGTGCTAAACGGAATGAAAAACTGTTTTTT. This translates into CSAKRNEKLFF.

This clonotype was recorded at least ten times. This chain joins TRBV20-1 and TRBJ2-1; no definite D call. The V and J ends lost 0 bases and 0 bases respectively, with 9 bases between them. The germline V gene has CDR1 DFQATT and CDR2 SNEGSKA (reference sequence). The CDR3 has 15 residues. CDR3 loop: CSARDLRISYNEQFF. In nucleotides, the CDR3 is TGCAGTGCTAGAGATCTCAGAATCTCCTACAATGAGCAGTTCTTC.

The gene calls are TRBV19 and TRBJ2-1; possibly TRBD1 for D (5 bases). CDR3 size: 15 residues. Germline CDR1 LNHDA, CDR2 SQIVND (reference sequence). V dropped 9 bases and J dropped 1 base, with 16 bases sitting between them. CDR3 region: CASRVVGMSYNEQFF. The CDR3, as DNA: TGTGCCAGCAGGGTAGTGGGGATGTCCTACAATGAGCAGTTCTTC.

There are a few counts of this clonotype. The chain combines TRBV6-1 with TRBJ1-1, with 7 bases aligning to TRBD1. The germline gives CDR1 MNHNS, CDR2 SASEGT. The J segment lost 5 bases and the V segment lost 6 bases, leaving 9 bases of the junction unmatched. This CDR3 has 14 residues. The CDR3 reads CASSITGAYTEAFF. Here the CDR3 DNA reads TGTGCCAGCAGCATAACAGGGGCATATACTGAAGCTTTCTTT.

The chain is built from TRBV10-3 and TRBJ2-7; 8 bases match TRBD2. CDR3 length equals 16 residues. Germline V gives CDR1 ENHRY, CDR2 SYGVKD. The trim removed 7 bases at V and 3 bases at J, leaving 14 bases unmatched. Here the CDR3 DNA reads TGTGCCATCACCAAAACAGGTAGCGGGGACCACTACGAGCAGTACTTC. Its translation is CAITKTGSGDHYEQYF.

This clonotype occurred many times. V is TRBV4-3 and J is TRBJ2-7, with D unclear. Trimming left V 2 bases short and J 1 base short, with 12 bases between. Germline assignment: CDR1 LGHNA and CDR2 YSLEER. The CDR3 extends over 15 amino acids. Here the CDR3 reads CASSQSLSGSYEQYF. In nucleotides, the CDR3 is TGCGCCAGCAGCCAAAGTCTGAGTGGGTCCTACGAGCAGTACTTC.

The rearrangement links TRBV2 to TRBJ2-7, with 14 bases that match TRBD2. Per germline, CDR1 SNHLY and CDR2 FYNNEI. The CDR3 has 13 amino acids. The DNA of the CDR3 is TGTGCTCGACTAGCGGGGGGGTTTTACGAGCAGTACTTC. This gives the protein CARLAGGFYEQYF. Based on the CDR3 plus reference TRBV2 and TRBJ2-7, the full variable domain is EPEVTQTPSHQVTQMGQEVILRCVPISNHLYFYWYRQILGQKVEFLVSFYNNEISEKSEIFDDQFSVERPDGSNFTLKIRSTKLEDSAMYFCARLAGGFYEQYFGPGTRLTVT.

The rearrangement joins TRBV19 to TRBJ2-7; unclear D gene. V lost 5 bases to trimming and J lost 0 bases, with 11 bases between them. Looked up from germline, CDR1 is LNHDA and CDR2 is SQIVND (reference sequence). This CDR3 spans 14 amino acids. Here the CDR3 DNA reads TGTGCCAGTAGTCCCCAGTCAAGCTCCTACGAGCAGTACTTC. Translated, it gives CASSPQSSSYEQYF.

Concerning this clonotype: A much larger clone is a single base away; this may be a read error. This chain connects TRBV12-3 or TRBV12-4 to TRBJ2-1, with D hard to call. The CDR3 loop spans 12 amino acids. CDR3 DNA: TGTGCCAGCAGTCGGTTATACAGTGAGCAGTTCTTC. It yields the protein CASSRLYSEQFF.

This rearrangement joins TRBV15 to TRBJ2-7; D remains ambiguous. In germline, CDR1 is LNHNV, CDR2 YYDKDF (reference sequence). Trimming took off 3 bases at V and 4 bases at J, with 16 bases between the two ends. The CDR3 sequence is 15 residues long. The CDR3 loop reads CATSSYRSREYEQYF. CDR3 nucleotides: TGTGCCACCAGCAGTTATCGGAGCCGCGAGTACGAGCAGTACTTC.

This chain joins TRBV5-1 and TRBJ2-1, with D unresolved. The CDR3 has 12 residues. V was cut by 10 bases and J by 5 bases, with 13 bases left in between. Germline V gives CDR1 SGHRS, CDR2 YFSETQ. CDR3 residues: CAPPMGNNEQFF. In nucleotides, the CDR3 is TGCGCCCCGCCCATGGGCAACAATGAGCAGTTCTTC.

The rearrangement joins TRBV7-9 to TRBJ2-3; the D call may be TRBD1 or TRBD2 (5 bases each). CDR1 and CDR2 from the germline V gene are SEHNR and FQNEAQ (reference sequence). The CDR3 totals 12 residues. V was trimmed by 5 bases and J by 6 bases, leaving 9 bases between them. The CDR3 sequence: CASSPEGDTQYF. In nucleotides, the CDR3 is TGTGCCAGCAGCCCCGAGGGGGATACGCAGTATTTT.

About this clonotype itself: One base away lies a much larger clone, so this may be a sequencing read error. The CDR3 region is CASSYRLAGVYEKYF. The CDR3 bases are TGTGCCAGCAGTTACCGACTAGCGGGAGTCTACGAGAAGTACTTC. V usage is TRBV12-3 or TRBV12-4 and J usage is TRBJ2-7; 12 nucleotides match TRBD2. This CDR3 has 15 residues.

The CDR3 DNA reads as TGTGCCATCAGTGACCCAGGACAGTTGAATCAGCCCCAGCATTTT. This translates into CAISDPGQLNQPQHF. The genes are TRBV10-3 and TRBJ1-5; possibly TRBD1 for D (6 bases). The CDR3 length is 15 residues. The V gene lost 3 bases and the J gene lost 4 bases, with 13 bases spanning the gap. Germline CDR1 reads ENHRY; CDR2 reads SYGVKD.

The CDR3 DNA follows: TGCGCGTTAATCGGCGTGCAAGAGACCCAGTACTTC. It specifies CALIGVQETQYF. The chain combines TRBV29-1 with TRBJ2-5; D unclear. The CDR3 contains 12 residues. Germline assignment: CDR1 SQVTM and CDR2 ANQGSEA.

J is TRBJ2-7 and V is TRBV20-1; 7 bases are shared with TRBD1. Trimming took 7 bases from V and 3 from J; bases not matched to a gene: 6. Germline V gene sequence: CDR1 DFQATT, CDR2 SNEGSKA (reference sequence). The CDR3 length is 12 residues. CDR3: CSGQGDIYEQYF. CDR3 in DNA: TGCAGTGGGCAGGGGGACATCTACGAGCAGTACTTC.

The chain links TRBV9 to TRBJ2-3; maybe TRBD2 (6 bases). Germline CDR1 and CDR2: SGDLS and YYNGEE. The ends were cut back, 0 bases at V and 1 base at J, with 12 bases in the middle. The CDR3 has 16 amino acids. The CDR3 here is CASSVGGGVGTDTQYF. The CDR3 DNA reads TGTGCCAGCAGCGTAGGGGGCGGGGTTGGCACAGATACGCAGTATTTT.

The gene calls are TRBV20-1 and TRBJ1-6, with 9 bases that match TRBD1. V gave up 6 bases and J gave up 10 bases; unmatched junction bases: 7. This CDR3 region has 13 residues. CDR1 is DFQATT, CDR2 SNEGSKA, per germline (reference sequence). CDR3 residues: CSATPDRGSPLHF. In nucleotides, the CDR3 is TGCAGTGCAACCCCGGACAGGGGCTCACCCCTCCACTTT.

This clonotype has a single count. V usage is TRBV19 and J usage is TRBJ2-6; weak D call: TRBD1 (5 bases). V was cut by 4 bases and J by 8 bases, with 9 bases left in between. The germline V gene encodes CDR1 LNHDA and CDR2 SQIVND (reference sequence). The CDR3 length is 13 residues. CDR3 protein: CASSTGSTNVLTF. DNA of the CDR3: TGTGCCAGTAGTACAGGGTCTACCAACGTCCTGACTTTC.

The chain employs TRBV7-6 and TRBJ1-3; 9 nucleotides match TRBD1. The CDR3 extends over 17 amino acids. From germline, CDR1 is SGHVS and CDR2 FNYEAQ. V lost 5 bases and J lost 10; bases outside the gene matches: 18. The DNA of the CDR3 is TGTGCCAGCAGCAAAGAGAGAGTTGGGACAGGGTCTGAGACCATATATTTT. This encodes CASSKERVGTGSETIYF.

V usage is TRBV10-3 and J usage is TRBJ2-7; tentative D call: TRBD1 (6 bases). CDR3 size: 13 residues. From germline, CDR1 is ENHRY and CDR2 SYGVKD. Trimming removed 5 bases from V and 6 bases from J, with 14 bases in between. The CDR3 protein is CAISTGTLFEQYF. The DNA of the CDR3 is TGTGCCATCAGTACAGGGACCCTCTTCGAGCAGTACTTC.

This clonotype came up a few times. The chain has TRBV10-3 and TRBJ2-1; 10 positions agree with TRBD2. Germline CDR1 ENHRY, CDR2 SYGVKD. This CDR3 spans 13 amino acids. V was pared by 5 bases and J by 10 bases, with 5 bases of the junction left unmatched. CDR3 in amino acids: CAISSGGAKEQFF. In nucleotides, the CDR3 is TGTGCCATCAGTAGCGGGGGGGCTAAAGAGCAGTTCTTC.

The J gene is TRBJ2-3, the V gene TRBV10-3; D unclear. V lost 0 bases and J 5 bases, leaving 0 bases between the germline ends. CDR3 length: 11 amino acids. Per germline, CDR1 ENHRY and CDR2 SYGVKD. Here the CDR3 DNA reads TGTGCCATCAGTGAGTCAGATACGCAGTATTTT. Translating it yields CAISESDTQYF.

The CDR3 nucleotides are TGTGCCATCAGTGTACAGGGCATTGGCACTGAAGCTTTCTTT. Protein: CAISVQGIGTEAFF. V is TRBV10-3 and J is TRBJ1-1, with TRBD1 as a possible D gene (6 bases). V was pared by 4 bases and J by 4 bases, with 13 bases between. The V gene's germline CDR1 is ENHRY and CDR2 SYGVKD. There are 14 residues in the CDR3.

This clonotype was observed at least ten times. V is TRBV2 and J is TRBJ2-1; 9 bases agree with TRBD2. Germline CDR1 and CDR2: SNHLY and FYNNEI. The CDR3 length is 14 residues. Losses at the gene ends were 6 bases for V and 4 bases for J; bases not matched to a gene: 4. CDR3 coding DNA: TGTGCCAGCAGCGGAGCGGGAGGATACAATGAGCAGTTCTTC. Amino acids: CASSGAGGYNEQFF.

This clonotype was counted only a few times. The chain recombines TRBV29-1 with TRBJ1-1; no clear D gene. Deletions cut 4 bases from V and 10 bases from J, with 10 bases between. This CDR3 has 10 amino acids. Germline assignment: CDR1 SQVTM and CDR2 ANQGSEA. CDR3 loop: CSVVEGSAFF. Here the CDR3 DNA reads TGCAGCGTTGTGGAAGGTTCAGCTTTCTTT.